This T cell receptor (beta chain) was sequenced during a study of blood T cell repertoires in COVID-19. Trimming at V came to 7 bases and at J to 6 bases, leaving 12 bases not matched to a gene. The CDR3 sequence is 15 residues long. Germline V gives CDR1 MNHEY, CDR2 SVGAGI. Authors' analysis steps: Reference gene primer amplification yielded estimated nucleated cell counts. Profiled with immunoSEQ multiplex PCR; TCRdb holds only in-frame clones, not every one. V and J calls and clone size are as listed in that table; D and trimming were resolved from the DNA. The data hold roughly 130,000 clones, with roughly 80% observed a single time.

The clonotype comes from a man aged 65-85 years with acute or convalescent COVID-19. Sequencing input: peripheral blood. This chain connects TRBV6-5 to TRBJ2-3, with 8 bases matching TRBD2. The CDR3 coding sequence is TGTGCCAGCAAACTTAGCGGGGCCGAGGGGGATACGCAGTATTTT. It specifies CASKLSGAEGDTQYF.